Below are 21 T cell receptor beta chains sequenced from a single sample in a study of beta chain features in type 1 diabetes. Study outcomes and limitations: In every one of the four CD4+ subsets, TCRB CDR3s were moderately but significantly shorter in Type 1 diabetes patients.

Antigens of these TCRs are unknown. Reverse transcription of all isolated RNA meant that expressed TCRB transcripts were sequenced. Profiling relied on immunoSEQ multiplex PCR, and the TCRdb table lists in-frame clones only, not all of them. The sample has 250,000 or so clones, roughly 21% seen once. Sequenced: naive CD4+ T cells from blood. The receptor source for this set is a woman between 40 and 55 years old with type 1 diabetes.

This clone was observed a few times. This sequence joins TRBV5-1 and TRBJ2-1, with TRBD1 matching 7 bases. The CDR3 is 12 amino acids. V lost 4 bases and J lost 6; bases outside the gene matches: 1. The germline V gene encodes CDR1 SGHRS and CDR2 YFSETQ. The CDR3 here is CASSRQGNEQFF. The CDR3 bases are TGCGCCAGCAGCCGACAGGGCAATGAGCAGTTCTTC.

This chain connects TRBV6-5 to TRBJ2-7, with 9 bases aligning to TRBD2. The germline V gene has CDR1 MNHEY and CDR2 SVGAGI. The V gene end was trimmed by 2 bases and the J gene end by 0 bases; junction bases not matched to a gene: 5. The CDR3 runs 16 residues. The CDR3 sequence: CASSYTTSGSSYEQYF. Here the CDR3 DNA reads TGTGCCAGCAGTTACACGACTAGCGGAAGCTCCTACGAGCAGTACTTC.

This sequence joins TRBV28 and TRBJ2-7; 10 bases map to TRBD1. The CDR3 contains 15 residues. V shed 5 bases, J shed 7 bases, and the junction held 11 bases outside the gene matches. Germline CDR1 reads MDHEN; CDR2 reads SYDVKM. CDR3 protein: CASSRPGQGKGEQYF. CDR3 DNA: TGTGCCAGCAGTAGGCCGGGACAGGGGAAGGGGGAGCAGTACTTC.

This clone has a handful of counts. The chain employs TRBV14 and TRBJ2-1; D call uncertain. The CDR3 consists of 12 residues. V was cut by 4 bases and J by 12 bases, with 13 bases left in between. In germline, CDR1 is SGHDN, CDR2 FVKESK. The DNA of the CDR3 is TGTGCCAGCAGCCGCAACTACCGGTTGCAGTTCTTC. This translates into CASSRNYRLQFF. The full variable domain, rest sourced from reference TRBV14 and TRBJ2-1, is EAGVTQFPSHSVIEKGQTVTLRCDPISGHDNLYWYRRVMGKEIKFLLHFVKESKQDESGMPNNRFLAERTGGTYSTLKVQPAELEDSGVYFCASSRNYRLQFFGPGTRLTVL.

This clone was picked up a small number of times. CDR3 residues: CASSVGDTSYEQYF. CDR3 sequence (DNA): TGTGCCAGCAGCGTAGGGGACACCTCCTACGAGCAGTACTTC. The chain couples TRBV9 to TRBJ2-7; tentative D call: TRBD1 (6 bases). CDR1 and CDR2 from the germline V gene are SGDLS and YYNGEE. Trimming shortened V by 0 bases and J by 0 bases, and 7 bases separated the two germline ends. This CDR3 spans 14 amino acids.

This clone was observed a handful of times. The chain links TRBV5-4 to TRBJ2-7; 11 nucleotides agree with TRBD2. Trimming cost V 0 bases and J 0 bases; bases outside gene matches: 2. Looked up from germline, CDR1 is SGHNT and CDR2 is YYREEE (reference sequence). The CDR3 loop spans 16 amino acids. CDR3 amino acids: CASSLDSGRASYEQYF. DNA for the CDR3: TGTGCCAGCAGCTTGGATAGCGGGAGGGCCTCCTACGAGCAGTACTTC.

The CDR3: CASSLTQAQETQYF. CDR3 nucleotide sequence: TGTGCCAGCAGCTTGACACAGGCCCAAGAGACCCAGTACTTC. The chain is built from TRBV5-4 and TRBJ2-5; maybe TRBD1 (5 bases). The V gene lost 1 base and the J gene lost 1 base, with 8 bases spanning the gap. The germline V gene encodes CDR1 SGHNT and CDR2 YYREEE (reference sequence). The CDR3 loop spans 14 amino acids.

The chain links TRBV15 to TRBJ1-3; D remains unclear. Germline V gene data show CDR1 as LNHNV and CDR2 as YYDKDF (reference sequence). The CDR3 consists of 16 residues. V shed 0 bases and J shed 2 bases, with 11 bases lying between them. This CDR3 reads CATSRDLVGAGNTIYF. Written as DNA, the CDR3 is TGTGCCACCAGCAGAGATCTAGTGGGAGCTGGAAACACCATATATTTT.

The chain carries TRBV7-3 and TRBJ1-1; tentatively, D is TRBD1 (5 bases). The CDR3 has 13 amino acids. Germline CDR1 SGHTA, CDR2 FQGTGA. Trimming took off 5 bases at V and 8 bases at J, with 15 bases between the two ends. The CDR3 here is CASSRVGQGEAFF. CDR3 in DNA: TGTGCCAGCAGCCGCGTGGGGCAGGGAGAAGCTTTCTTT.

This clone has just a few counts. Other nucleotide sequences in the sample specify the same CDR3. This chain joins TRBV9 and TRBJ2-7; D remains ambiguous. In germline, CDR1 is SGDLS, CDR2 YYNGEE. There are 12 residues in the CDR3. With 8 bases removed from V and 0 bases from J, the gap between germline ends came to 9 bases. The DNA of the CDR3 is TGTGCCAGTTCTAGAAGCTCCTACGAGCAGTACTTC. As protein: CASSRSSYEQYF.

The V gene is TRBV7-8, the J gene TRBJ1-1, with D maybe TRBD1 (6 bases). Trimming pared 1 base from V and 2 bases from J, leaving 11 bases between. Germline loops: CDR1 SGHVS, CDR2 FQNEAQ. The CDR3 extends over 15 amino acids. CDR3 residues: CASSLGGRGNTEAFF. CDR3 bases: TGTGCCAGCAGCTTAGGAGGCAGGGGTAACACTGAAGCTTTCTTT.

This clone was observed a few times. The chain has TRBV7-9 and TRBJ2-5; 9 nucleotides match TRBD2. This CDR3 has 14 amino acids. Per the germline V gene, CDR1 is SEHNR and CDR2 is FQNEAQ (reference sequence). Unmatched junction bases numbered 6, after V lost 5 bases and J lost 5 bases. CDR3: CASSAAGGVETQYF. For the CDR3, the DNA is TGTGCCAGCAGCGCTGCGGGAGGGGTGGAGACCCAGTACTTC.

Only a few counts were recorded for this clone. The CDR3 region is CASSPTGPYGYTF. CDR3 nucleotides: TGTGCCAGTAGCCCTACAGGGCCCTATGGCTACACCTTC. The V call is TRBV19, the J call TRBJ1-2, with D maybe TRBD1 (6 bases). Germline V gives CDR1 LNHDA, CDR2 SQIVND (reference sequence). This CDR3 comprises 13 residues. The V end lost 6 bases, the J end lost 4 bases, and 12 bases lay between the germline ends.

The chain employs TRBV30 and TRBJ2-3; D might be TRBD2 (6 bases). V lost 3 bases, J lost 1 base, and 20 bases lay in between. Germline values: CDR1 GTSNPN, CDR2 SVGIG (reference sequence). The CDR3 is 17 amino acids. Written as DNA, the CDR3 is TGTGCCTGGAGACCGGAGAGGGAGGCCTGGGGCACAGATACGCAGTATTTT. It is translated as CAWRPEREAWGTDTQYF.

The chain employs TRBV9 and TRBJ2-6; tentative D call: TRBD2 (5 bases). Trimming pared 5 bases from V and 1 base from J, leaving 7 bases between. The CDR3 contains 14 residues. The germline CDR1 and CDR2 sequences are SGDLS and YYNGEE. The CDR3 nucleotides read TGTGCCAGCAGAGAGGGATCTGGGGCCAACGTCCTGACTTTC. Residues: CASREGSGANVLTF.

V usage is TRBV19 and J usage is TRBJ2-1; D might be TRBD2 (6 bases). This CDR3 is built from 16 residues. The V and J ends lost 3 bases and 0 bases respectively, with 12 bases between them. Germline CDR1 is LNHDA and CDR2 is SQIVND (reference sequence). The CDR3 DNA follows: TGTGCCAGTAGTATGGGGCACGGGAGCTCCTACAATGAGCAGTTCTTC. This gives the protein CASSMGHGSSYNEQFF.

Only a few counts were recorded for this clone. The chain couples TRBV29-1 to TRBJ2-3; 10 positions match TRBD1. Germline lookup yields CDR1 SQVTM and CDR2 ANQGSEA. CDR3 length: 15 amino acids. Trimming removed 2 bases from V and 4 bases from J; junction bases left unmatched: 6. CDR3 region: CSVELGQGNADTQYF. The CDR3 bases are TGCAGCGTTGAATTGGGACAGGGGAACGCAGATACGCAGTATTTT.

Only a few counts were recorded for this clone. J is TRBJ2-3 and V is TRBV9; D gene uncertain. This CDR3 has 14 amino acids. The V gene's germline CDR1 is SGDLS and CDR2 YYNGEE. V was shortened by 3 bases and J by 2 bases, with 10 bases between the two germline ends. Here the CDR3 reads CASSALHDTDTQYF. CDR3 coding DNA: TGTGCCAGCAGCGCACTACATGACACAGATACGCAGTATTTT.

The chain has TRBV7-9 and TRBJ2-5; TRBD1 might be the D (5 bases). This CDR3 has 14 residues. Germline loops: CDR1 SEHNR, CDR2 FQNEAQ (reference sequence). Between the trimmed V and J ends, which lost 3 bases and 5 bases, there was a span of 13 bases. The CDR3, as DNA: TGTGCCAGCAGCTTTTCACAGGCCGGGGAGACCCAGTACTTC. It is translated as CASSFSQAGETQYF.

This clone was detected a few times. The chain links TRBV5-4 to TRBJ2-3; 7 bases are a match to TRBD1. The V and J ends lost 0 bases and 5 bases, in that order; junction bases with no gene match: 3. This CDR3 region has 14 residues. Germline values: CDR1 SGHNT, CDR2 YYREEE (reference sequence). CDR3 in amino acids: CASSLDQGEDTQYF. CDR3 sequence (DNA): TGTGCCAGCAGCTTGGATCAGGGGGAAGATACGCAGTATTTT.

There are a few counts of this clone. The chain has TRBV7-3 and TRBJ2-1; possible D gene TRBD2, 5 bases. The CDR3 totals 12 residues. The V gene's germline CDR1 is SGHTA and CDR2 FQGTGA. Trimming stripped 4 bases from V and 10 bases from J, with 11 bases between. CDR3 amino acids: CASSSSPGEQFF. DNA for the CDR3: TGTGCCAGCAGCTCTTCCCCGGGGGAGCAGTTCTTC.